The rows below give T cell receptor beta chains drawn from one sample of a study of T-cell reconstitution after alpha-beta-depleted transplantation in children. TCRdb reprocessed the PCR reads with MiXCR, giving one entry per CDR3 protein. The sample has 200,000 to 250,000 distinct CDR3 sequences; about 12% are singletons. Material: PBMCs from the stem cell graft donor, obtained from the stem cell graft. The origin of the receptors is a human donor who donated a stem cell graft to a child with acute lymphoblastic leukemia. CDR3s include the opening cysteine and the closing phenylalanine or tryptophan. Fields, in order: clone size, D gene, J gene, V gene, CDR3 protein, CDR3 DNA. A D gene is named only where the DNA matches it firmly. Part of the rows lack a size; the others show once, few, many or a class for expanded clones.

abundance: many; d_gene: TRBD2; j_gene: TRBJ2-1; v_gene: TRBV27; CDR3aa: CASSPRQPGLLQFF; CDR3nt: TGTGCCAGCAGCCCGCGGCAACCGGGACTATTGCAGTTCTTC
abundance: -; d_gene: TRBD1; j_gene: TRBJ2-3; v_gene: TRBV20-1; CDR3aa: CSATGPGGTDTQYF; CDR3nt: TGCAGTGCTACCGGGCCAGGGGGCACAGATACGCAGTATTTC
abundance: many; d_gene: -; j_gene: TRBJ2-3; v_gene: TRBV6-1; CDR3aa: CASRLRGVTDTQYF; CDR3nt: TGTGCCAGCAGACTGCGCGGGGTTACAGATACGCAGTATTTT
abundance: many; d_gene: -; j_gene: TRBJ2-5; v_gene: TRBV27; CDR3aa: CASSSTPETQYF; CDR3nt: TGTGCCAGCAGTTCCACCCCGGAGACCCAGTACTTC
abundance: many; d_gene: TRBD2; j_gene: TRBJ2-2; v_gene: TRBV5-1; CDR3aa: CASSFLAGGLTGELFF; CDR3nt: TGCGCCAGCAGCTTCCTAGCGGGAGGGCTGACCGGGGAGCTGTTTTTT
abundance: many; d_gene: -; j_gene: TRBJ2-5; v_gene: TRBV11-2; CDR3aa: CASSQTLEGLETQYF; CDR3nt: TGTGCCAGCAGCCAAACCCTGGAGGGCCTGGAGACCCAGTACTTC
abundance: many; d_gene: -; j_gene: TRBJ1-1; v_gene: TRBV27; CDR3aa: CASSLTGFGTEAFF; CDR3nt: TGTGCCAGCAGTTTAACAGGGTTTGGGACTGAAGCTTTCTTT
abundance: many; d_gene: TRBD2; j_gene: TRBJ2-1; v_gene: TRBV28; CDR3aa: CASSTIAGGPDNEQFF; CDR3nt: TGTGCCAGCTCCACAATAGCGGGAGGGCCAGACAATGAGCAGTTCTTC
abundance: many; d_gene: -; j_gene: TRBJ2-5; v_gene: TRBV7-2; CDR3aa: CASSFVMGSGREETQYF; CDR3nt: TGTGCCAGCAGCTTCGTGATGGGTAGCGGAAGGGAAGAGACCCAGTACTTC
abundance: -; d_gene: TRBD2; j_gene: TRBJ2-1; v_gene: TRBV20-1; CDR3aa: CSARKPGTSYYNEQFF; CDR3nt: TGCAGTGCTAGGAAACCCGGGACTAGCTACTACAATGAGCAGTTCTTC
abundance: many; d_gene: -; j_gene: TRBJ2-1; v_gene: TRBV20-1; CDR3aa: CSARGVGHVVKNEQFF; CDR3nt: TGCAGTGCTAGAGGCGTGGGACATGTAGTAAAAAATGAGCAGTTCTTC